This T cell receptor (beta chain) was observed in a study of T cell repertoires in cytomegalovirus infection. Whole-study context: As its CMV epitopes, the study selected recently identified HLA-C-restricted and well-studied HLA-B-restricted targets. Public TCR beta signatures indicated both CMV infection and matching HLA type. Notes on the study in general: Accumulated public TCR beta family frequency recognized individuals carrying CMV together with the relevant HLA. The response measured ex vivo was dominated by TCR beta clonotypes (HLA-C-restricted and CMV-specific).

TCRdb analysed the reads with MiXCR anew, one entry per CDR3 protein. Of fewer than 1,000,000 distinct CDR3 sequences in the sample, about a third were seen once. The table lists this clonotype with a few counts. Its antigen is not known. Source: cultured CD8+ T cells from PBMCs, taken from culture after CMV antigen stimulation. This receptor was identified in a human donor in good health (CMV status not recorded). Some clones in this sample may be carry-over from other donors' samples.

CDR3 sequence (DNA): TGTGCTAGTGGTCCTGGGACAGGGGTGACTGAAGCTTTCTTT. It translates to CASGPGTGVTEAFF. This chain connects TRBV12-5 to TRBJ1-1; 10 nucleotides align to TRBD1. V shed 5 bases and J 5 bases; nucleotides not matched to a gene: 5. The CDR3 loop spans 14 amino acids. Germline CDR1 reads LGHNT; CDR2 reads FRNRAP.